Below, one T cell receptor beta chain is given with its context. Clones were sequenced by immunoSEQ multiplex PCR, and TCRdb holds only the in-frame ones, with some missing. Of fewer than 80,000 clones listed, about 91% were seen once; the top ten hold around 0.27%. The sample comes from a study of T cell changes during pregnancy in multiple sclerosis. Trimming took off 1 base at V and 6 bases at J, with 10 bases between the two ends. The CDR3 runs 14 residues. The germline V gene encodes CDR1 LNHNV and CDR2 YYDKDF (reference sequence). The sequences come from CD4+ T cells from peripheral blood mononuclear cells, collected in the third trimester of pregnancy. This chain uses TRBV15 with TRBJ1-3; TRBD1 might be the D (5 bases). This sequence was found in a female donor in good health, enrolled as a control in a pregnancy study. CDR3 region: CATSRVTGTNTIYF. The DNA of the CDR3 is TGTGCCACCAGCAGAGTCACAGGAACAAACACCATATATTTT.